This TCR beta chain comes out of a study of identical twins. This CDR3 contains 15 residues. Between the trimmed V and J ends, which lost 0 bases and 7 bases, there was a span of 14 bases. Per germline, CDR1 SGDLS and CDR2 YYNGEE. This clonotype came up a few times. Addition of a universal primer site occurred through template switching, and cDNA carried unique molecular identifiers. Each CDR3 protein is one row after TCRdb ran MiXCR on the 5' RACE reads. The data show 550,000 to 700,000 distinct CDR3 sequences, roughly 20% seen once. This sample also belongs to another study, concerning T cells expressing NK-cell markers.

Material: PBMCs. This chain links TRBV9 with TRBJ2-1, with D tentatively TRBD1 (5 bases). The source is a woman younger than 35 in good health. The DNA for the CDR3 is TGTGCCAGCAGCGTAGGCAGGGCTGGGGATAATGAGCAGTTCTTC. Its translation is CASSVGRAGDNEQFF.